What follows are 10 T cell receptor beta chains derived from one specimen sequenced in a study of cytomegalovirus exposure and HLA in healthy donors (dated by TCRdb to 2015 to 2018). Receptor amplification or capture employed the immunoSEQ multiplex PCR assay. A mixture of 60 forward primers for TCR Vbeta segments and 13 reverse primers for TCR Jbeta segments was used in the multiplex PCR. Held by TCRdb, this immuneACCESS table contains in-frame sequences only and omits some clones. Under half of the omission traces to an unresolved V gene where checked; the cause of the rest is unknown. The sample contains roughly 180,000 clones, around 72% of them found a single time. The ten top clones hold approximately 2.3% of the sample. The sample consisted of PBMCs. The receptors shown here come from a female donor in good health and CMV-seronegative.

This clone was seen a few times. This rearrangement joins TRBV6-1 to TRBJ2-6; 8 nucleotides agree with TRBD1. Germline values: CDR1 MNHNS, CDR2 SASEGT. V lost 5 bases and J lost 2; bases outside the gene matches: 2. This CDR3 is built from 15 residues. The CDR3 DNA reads TGTGCCAGCAGTAGGACAGGGACTGGGGCCAACGTCCTGACTTTC. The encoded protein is CASSRTGTGANVLTF.

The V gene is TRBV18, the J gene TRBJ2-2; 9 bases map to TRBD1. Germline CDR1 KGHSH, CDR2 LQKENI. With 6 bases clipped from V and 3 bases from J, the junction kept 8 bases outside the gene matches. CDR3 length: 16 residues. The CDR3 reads CASSSTGTGYTGELFF. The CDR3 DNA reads TGTGCCAGCTCGTCGACCGGGACAGGGTACACCGGGGAGCTGTTTTTT.

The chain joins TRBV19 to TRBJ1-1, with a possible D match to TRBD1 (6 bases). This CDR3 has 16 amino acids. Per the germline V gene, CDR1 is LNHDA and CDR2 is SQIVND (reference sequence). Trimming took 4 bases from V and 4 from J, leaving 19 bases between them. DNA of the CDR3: TGTGCCAGTAGTAACTACAGGGCTAAGGGTGGCACTGAAGCTTTCTTT. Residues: CASSNYRAKGGTEAFF.

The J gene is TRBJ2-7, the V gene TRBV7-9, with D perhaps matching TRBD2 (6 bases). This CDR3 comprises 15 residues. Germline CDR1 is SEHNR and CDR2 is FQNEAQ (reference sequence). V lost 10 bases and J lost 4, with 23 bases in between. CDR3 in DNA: TGTGCCATCGGAGAGGTGGGGGGAGATCGGTACGAGCAGTACTTC. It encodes CAIGEVGGDRYEQYF.

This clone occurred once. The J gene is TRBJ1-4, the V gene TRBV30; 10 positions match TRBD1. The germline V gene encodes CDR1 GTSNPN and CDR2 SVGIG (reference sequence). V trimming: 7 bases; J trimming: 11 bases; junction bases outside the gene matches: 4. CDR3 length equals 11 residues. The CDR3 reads CASTGGVKLFF. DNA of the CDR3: TGTGCCTCGACAGGGGGCGTGAAACTGTTTTTT.

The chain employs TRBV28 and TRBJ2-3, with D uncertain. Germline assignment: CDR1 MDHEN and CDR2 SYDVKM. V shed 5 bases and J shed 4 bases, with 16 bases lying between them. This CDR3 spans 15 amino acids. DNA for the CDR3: TGTGCCAGCAGTATGTCGACTTCTATGTCAGATACGCAGTATTTT. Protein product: CASSMSTSMSDTQYF. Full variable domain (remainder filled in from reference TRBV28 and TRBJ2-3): DVKVTQSSRYLVKRTGEKVFLECVQDMDHENMFWYRQDPGLGLRLIYFSYDVKMKEKGDIPEGYSVSREKKERFSLILESASTNQTSMYLCASSMSTSMSDTQYFGPGTRLTVL.

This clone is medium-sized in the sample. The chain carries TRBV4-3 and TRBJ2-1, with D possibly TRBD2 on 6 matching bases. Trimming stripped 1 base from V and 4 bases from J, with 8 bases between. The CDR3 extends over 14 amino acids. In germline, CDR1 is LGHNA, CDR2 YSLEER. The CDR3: CASSQAGDYNEQFF. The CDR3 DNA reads TGCGCCAGCAGCCAAGCGGGAGATTACAATGAGCAGTTCTTC.

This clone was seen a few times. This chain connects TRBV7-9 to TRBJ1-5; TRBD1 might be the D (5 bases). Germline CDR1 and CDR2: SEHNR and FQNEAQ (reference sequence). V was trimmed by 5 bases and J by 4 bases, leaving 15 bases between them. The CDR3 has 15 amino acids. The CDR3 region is CASSPRGSGNQPQHF. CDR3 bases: TGTGCCAGCAGCCCCCGGGGGTCGGGGAATCAGCCCCAGCATTTT.

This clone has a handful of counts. The CDR3 region is CASSFGRSSYEQYF. The CDR3, as DNA: TGTGCCAGCAGCTTTGGTCGGTCATCCTACGAGCAGTACTTC. The J gene is TRBJ2-7, the V gene TRBV7-2; D uncertain. With 3 bases removed from V and 1 base from J, the gap between germline ends came to 10 bases. The CDR3 sequence is 14 residues long. Germline V lookup: CDR1 SGHTA, CDR2 FQGNSA.

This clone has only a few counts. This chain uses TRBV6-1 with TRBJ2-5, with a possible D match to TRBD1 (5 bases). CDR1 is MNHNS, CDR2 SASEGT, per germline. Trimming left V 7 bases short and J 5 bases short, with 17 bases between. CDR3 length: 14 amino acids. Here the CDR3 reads CASNKGVSLETQYF. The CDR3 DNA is TGTGCCAGCAATAAAGGGGTTAGCTTGGAGACCCAGTACTTC.